These 29 T cell receptor beta chains were sequenced from one sample in a study of CXCR3-negative and CXCR3-positive naive CD8 T cells. Antigens for these TCRs are unknown. Regarding the study as a whole: CXCR3-positive naive cells had TRB CDR3s that were more hydrophobic than CXCR3-negative naive cells had.

UMI labels and 5' RACE were used to prepare the TRB cDNA libraries. TCRdb re-called the 5' RACE reads and shows each CDR3 protein once, DNA omitted. The table for this sample gives 130,000 to 150,000 distinct CDR3 sequences. Sequenced: naive CXCR3+ CD8+ T cells from blood. Indicated subset: CD45RO-CCR7+CD27+CD95- naive CD8+ T cells expressing CXCR3 (TNR3+). The receptors were gathered from a human donor in good health. Some clones in this sample may be carry-over from other donors' samples.

This CDR3 is CSAAGDDGYTF. The rearrangement joins TRBV20-1 to TRBJ1-2; TCRdb gives TRBD1 as the D gene, but with no DNA this cannot be confirmed. The CDR3 is made up of 11 amino acids. The germline V gene has CDR1 DFQATT and CDR2 SNEGSKA (reference sequence).

The rearrangement links TRBV20-1 to TRBJ2-7; the D call from TCRdb, TRBD2, cannot be confirmed without DNA. The CDR3 length is 18 residues. The V gene's germline CDR1 is DFQATT and CDR2 SNEGSKA (reference sequence). CDR3 amino acids: CSAYSGTSDLWGSYEQYF.

This chain links TRBV7-9 with TRBJ2-3. The CDR3 extends over 13 amino acids. Germline loops: CDR1 SEHNR, CDR2 FQNEAQ (reference sequence). The CDR3 region is CASSLSDTDTQYF. Full variable domain (outside the CDR3, taken from reference TRBV7-9 and TRBJ2-3): DTGVSQNPRHKITKRGQNVTFRCDPISEHNRLYWYRQTLGQGPEFLTYFQNEAQLEKSRLLSDRFSAERPKGSFSTLEIQRTEQGDSAMYLCASSLSDTDTQYFGPGTRLTVL.

This chain uses TRBV7-8 with TRBJ2-5. This CDR3 is 14 amino acids long. Germline V gene sequence: CDR1 SGHVS, CDR2 FQNEAQ. CDR3: CASSLERGYETQYF.

The J gene is TRBJ1-3, the V gene TRBV7-9. Per germline, CDR1 SEHNR and CDR2 FQNEAQ (reference sequence). The CDR3 is 12 residues long. CDR3 residues: CASSSQGNTIYF. Drawing the rest from reference TRBV7-9 and TRBJ1-3, the complete variable domain is DTGVSQNPRHKITKRGQNVTFRCDPISEHNRLYWYRQTLGQGPEFLTYFQNEAQLEKSRLLSDRFSAERPKGSFSTLEIQRTEQGDSAMYLCASSSQGNTIYFGEGSWLTVV.

This chain joins TRBV3-1 and TRBJ1-6. The CDR3 totals 17 residues. Germline CDR1 LGHDT, CDR2 YNNKEL (reference sequence). The CDR3 reads CASRRGRTTSYNSPLHF.

The V and J genes are TRBV2 and TRBJ1-2; there is no DNA to check the TCRdb D call of TRBD1. Germline V gene data show CDR1 as SNHLY and CDR2 as FYNNEI. This CDR3 comprises 16 residues. The CDR3 region is CASSEAARTAAYGYTF.

The J gene is TRBJ2-3, the V gene TRBV5-6; the D gene TCRdb calls, TRBD1, cannot be checked with no DNA. This CDR3 has 15 residues. Germline V lookup: CDR1 SGHDT, CDR2 YYEEEE. CDR3 in amino acids: CASSLRAGRTDTQYF.

V usage is TRBV6-6 and J usage is TRBJ2-5; TCRdb's D gene call, TRBD1, goes unchecked for lack of DNA. Germline CDR1 is MNHNY and CDR2 is SVGAGI (reference sequence). The CDR3 contains 14 residues. This CDR3 is CASRTGGLEETQYF.

The CDR3 region is CSAREGLADNTDTQYF. J is TRBJ2-3 and V is TRBV20-1; TCRdb names TRBD2, which stays unverified in the absence of DNA. The CDR3 has 16 residues. CDR1 and CDR2 from the germline V gene are DFQATT and SNEGSKA (reference sequence).

The chain carries TRBV7-9 and TRBJ2-2. The germline CDR1 and CDR2 sequences are SEHNR and FQNEAQ (reference sequence). The CDR3 sequence is 16 residues long. CDR3 loop: CASSLALAGGTGELFF.

This CDR3 is CASSRGNLGEQYF. The chain couples TRBV18 to TRBJ2-7; TCRdb's D call, TRBD2, is unchecked because there is no DNA. The CDR3 covers 13 residues. The germline CDR1 and CDR2 sequences are KGHSH and LQKENI.

The J gene is TRBJ1-2, the V gene TRBV20-1; no DNA is available, so the TRBD1 call from TCRdb remains unchecked. The CDR3 covers 16 residues. Germline-derived CDR1 and CDR2 are DFQATT and SNEGSKA (reference sequence). CDR3: CSARDPSTGGSYGYTF.

Here the CDR3 reads CASSDPSRTSGRYEQFF. This sequence joins TRBV10-2 and TRBJ2-1; TCRdb's D gene call, TRBD2, goes unchecked for lack of DNA. Germline V gene lookup returns CDR1 WSHSY and CDR2 SAAADI. The CDR3 sequence is 17 residues long.

This chain joins TRBV20-1 and TRBJ2-1. CDR3 length equals 14 residues. The germline gives CDR1 DFQATT, CDR2 SNEGSKA (reference sequence). The CDR3 reads CSAISGSSYNEQFF.

This rearrangement joins TRBV7-2 to TRBJ2-7. In germline, CDR1 is SGHTA, CDR2 FQGNSA. The CDR3 is 14 amino acids. CDR3 amino acids: CASSLSVRTYEQYF. The entire variable domain, with the rest obtained from reference TRBV7-2 and TRBJ2-7, is as follows: GAGVSQSPSNKVTEKGKDVELRCDPISGHTALYWYRQSLGQGLEFLIYFQGNSAPDKSGLPSDRFSAERTGGSVSTLTIQRTQQEDSAVYLCASSLSVRTYEQYFGPGTRLTVT.

The J gene is TRBJ2-1, the V gene TRBV6-4. Germline V gene lookup returns CDR1 MRHNA and CDR2 SNTAGT. This CDR3 has 15 residues. CDR3 protein: CASSDSGSTLDEQFF.

The chain combines TRBV3-1 with TRBJ1-1; TCRdb indicates TRBD1, and absent DNA this call remains unverified. This CDR3 comprises 11 residues. Per germline, CDR1 LGHDT and CDR2 YNNKEL (reference sequence). This CDR3 reads CASGGAFEAFF.

The CDR3 region is CASSLTAHEAFF. The chain carries TRBV14 and TRBJ1-1. Germline CDR1 reads SGHDN; CDR2 reads FVKESK. The CDR3 totals 12 residues. Full variable domain (rest looked up from reference TRBV14 and TRBJ1-1): EAGVTQFPSHSVIEKGQTVTLRCDPISGHDNLYWYRRVMGKEIKFLLHFVKESKQDESGMPNNRFLAERTGGTYSTLKVQPAELEDSGVYFCASSLTAHEAFFGQGTRLTVV.

J is TRBJ2-5 and V is TRBV12-3 or TRBV12-4; TCRdb selects TRBD1, and the lack of DNA leaves this call unchecked. This CDR3 has 12 residues. The chain's CDR3 is CASSPTPGGRYF.

The genes are TRBV7-9 and TRBJ2-7; the TCRdb D gene call, TRBD2, has no DNA to confirm it. CDR1 and CDR2 (germline): SEHNR, FQNEAQ (reference sequence). The length of the CDR3 is 15 residues. The CDR3 protein is CASSPPGISPLVQYF. The variable domain in full, completed from reference TRBV7-9 and TRBJ2-7, reads DTGVSQNPRHKITKRGQNVTFRCDPISEHNRLYWYRQTLGQGPEFLTYFQNEAQLEKSRLLSDRFSAERPKGSFSTLEIQRTEQGDSAMYLCASSPPGISPLVQYFGPGTRLTVT.

The CDR3 spells CASSSSGTGELFF. This chain uses TRBV5-1 with TRBJ2-2. CDR3 length: 13 residues. Germline assignment: CDR1 SGHRS and CDR2 YFSETQ.

The V and J genes are TRBV7-9 and TRBJ1-1; TCRdb reports TRBD1, a call that lacks DNA to check it against. The CDR3 loop spans 18 amino acids. Looked up from germline, CDR1 is SEHNR and CDR2 is FQNEAQ (reference sequence). CDR3 in amino acids: CASSLVISGWAPNTEAFF.

This chain connects TRBV7-9 to TRBJ2-1. This CDR3 spans 14 amino acids. Germline assignment: CDR1 SEHNR and CDR2 FQNEAQ (reference sequence). The CDR3 here is CASSLTSDGNEQFF.

The chain combines TRBV7-9 with TRBJ2-7; TCRdb's assignment of TRBD1 cannot be checked, as there is no DNA. The CDR3 extends over 13 amino acids. Germline CDR1 reads SEHNR; CDR2 reads FQNEAQ (reference sequence). CDR3: CASSATVSYEQYF.

The genes are TRBV28 and TRBJ2-4; TCRdb's D call, TRBD2, is unchecked because there is no DNA. The germline gives CDR1 MDHEN, CDR2 SYDVKM. The CDR3 loop spans 17 amino acids. CDR3 protein: CASSLSGGGRAKNIQYF.

CDR3 protein: CASSFSSGAEDTQYF. The rearrangement joins TRBV7-9 to TRBJ2-3; absent DNA, TCRdb's TRBD1 call cannot be checked. The CDR3 consists of 15 residues. Germline lookup yields CDR1 SEHNR and CDR2 FQNEAQ (reference sequence). Full variable domain (outside the CDR3, taken from reference TRBV7-9 and TRBJ2-3): DTGVSQNPRHKITKRGQNVTFRCDPISEHNRLYWYRQTLGQGPEFLTYFQNEAQLEKSRLLSDRFSAERPKGSFSTLEIQRTEQGDSAMYLCASSFSSGAEDTQYFGPGTRLTVL.

The chain combines TRBV7-9 with TRBJ2-5; the TRBD2 assignment by TCRdb is unverifiable without DNA. The CDR3 consists of 16 residues. The V gene's germline CDR1 is SEHNR and CDR2 FQNEAQ (reference sequence). CDR3 in amino acids: CASSLPLGGGKETQYF.

V gene TRBV6-5 combines with J gene TRBJ2-1; TCRdb reports TRBD2, a call that lacks DNA to check it against. This CDR3 is built from 13 residues. CDR1 and CDR2 from the germline V gene are MNHEY and SVGAGI. Here the CDR3 reads CASDWRETNEQFF.